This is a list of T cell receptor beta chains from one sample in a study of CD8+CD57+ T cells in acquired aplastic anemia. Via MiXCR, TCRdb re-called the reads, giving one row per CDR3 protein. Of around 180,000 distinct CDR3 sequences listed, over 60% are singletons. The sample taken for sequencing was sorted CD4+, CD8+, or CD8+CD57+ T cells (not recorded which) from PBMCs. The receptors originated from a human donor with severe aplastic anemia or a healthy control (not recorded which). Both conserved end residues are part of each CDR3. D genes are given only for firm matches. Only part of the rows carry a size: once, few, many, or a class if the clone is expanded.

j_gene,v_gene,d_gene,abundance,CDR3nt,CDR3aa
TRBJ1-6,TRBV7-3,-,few,TGTGCCAGCACCTCCGGGATCCTCCCAGCGGCCCTCCACTTT,CASTSGILPAALHF
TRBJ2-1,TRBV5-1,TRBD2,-,TGCGCCAGCAGCCCCTCCCCCAGGCTAGCGGGAGGGTCTGAGCAGTTCTTC,CASSPSPRLAGGSEQFF
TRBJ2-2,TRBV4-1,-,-,TGCGCCAGCAGTAGCCACGTGGGTCCCGGGGAGCTGTTTTTT,CASSSHVGPGELFF
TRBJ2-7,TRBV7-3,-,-,TGTGCCAGCAGCTCTCTGGGAGGGGGTTCCTACGAGCAGTACTTC,CASSSLGGGSYEQYF
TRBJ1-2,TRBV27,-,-,TGTGCCAGCAGTTTATACAGGGCCGGGGGTAGCTATGGCTACACCTTC,CASSLYRAGGSYGYTF
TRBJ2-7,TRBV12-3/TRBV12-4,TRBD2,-,TGTGCCAGCAGTAAGCGGGAGAGCTCCTACGAGCAGTACTTC,CASSKRESSYEQYF
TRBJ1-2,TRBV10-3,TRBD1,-,TGTGCCATCAGTGAGTCCAGGGGGGACTATGGCTACACCTTC,CAISESRGDYGYTF
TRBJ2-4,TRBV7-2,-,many,TGTGCCAGCAGCTCAATCCCCCGGAACATTCAGTACTTC,CASSSIPRNIQYF
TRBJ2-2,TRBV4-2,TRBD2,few,TGTGCCAGCAGCCAAGATCCTAGCGGGGTGTTAAAGGCCGGGGAGCTGTTTTTT,CASSQDPSGVLKAGELFF
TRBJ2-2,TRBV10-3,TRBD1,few,TGTGCCATCAGTGGGACAGGGGGCGCCGGGGAGCTGTTTTTT,CAISGTGGAGELFF
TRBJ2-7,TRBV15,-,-,TGTTCCACCAGCAGAGCCCTACCGGACGAGCAGTACTTC,CSTSRALPDEQYF
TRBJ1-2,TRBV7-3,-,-,TGTGCCAGCAGCTTTGACAGTCGAGGGTATGGCTACACCTTC,CASSFDSRGYGYTF
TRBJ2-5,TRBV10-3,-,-,TGTGCCATCAGTGGGGGTCGAGAGACCCAGTACTTC,CAISGGRETQYF
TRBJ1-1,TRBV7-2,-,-,TGTGCCAGCGGCTTTGGGATCCCGAACACTGAAGCTTTCTTT,CASGFGIPNTEAFF
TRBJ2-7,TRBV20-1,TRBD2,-,TGCAGTGCTAGACCCAGCGGGAGGGGGTACGAGCAGTACTTC,CSARPSGRGYEQYF
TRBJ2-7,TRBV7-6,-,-,TGTGCCAGCAGCTCCCATAGGGCAGGGAGCGACTACGAGCAGTACTTC,CASSSHRAGSDYEQYF
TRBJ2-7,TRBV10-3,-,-,TGTGCCTCTCGCCCGGGCGGCAGTGACGAGCAGTACTTC,CASRPGGSDEQYF
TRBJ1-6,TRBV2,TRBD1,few,TGTGCCAGCAGCTCCCAGGGGGTCTATAATTCACCCCTCCACTTT,CASSSQGVYNSPLHF
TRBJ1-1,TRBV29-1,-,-,TGCAGCGTCCCAATACGGGCTGAAGCTTTCTTT,CSVPIRAEAFF
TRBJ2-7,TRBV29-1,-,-,TGCAGCGCTATAGGAACAGGAGCCAACTCCTACGAGCAGTACTTC,CSAIGTGANSYEQYF
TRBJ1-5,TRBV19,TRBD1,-,TGTGCCAGTAGCGACAGGGAAATTCAGCCCCAGCATTTT,CASSDREIQPQHF
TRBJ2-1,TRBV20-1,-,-,TGCAGTGCTAGGCAACTGGGAGGCCGTAGTGAGCAGTTCTTC,CSARQLGGRSEQFF
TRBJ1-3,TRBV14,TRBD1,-,TGTGCCAGCAGCCAAATACAGGGGCCATACTCTGGAAACACCATATATTTT,CASSQIQGPYSGNTIYF
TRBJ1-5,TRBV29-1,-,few,TGCAGCGTTGGCGGGGGAAGTCAGCCCCAGCATTTT,CSVGGGSQPQHF
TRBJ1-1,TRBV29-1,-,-,TGCAGCGCTACCGGGACCGCCGTGAACACTGAAGCTTTCTTT,CSATGTAVNTEAFF
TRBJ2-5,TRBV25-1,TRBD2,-,TGTGCCAGCAGTGTACCGGGGGGAGAGACCCAGTACTTC,CASSVPGGETQYF